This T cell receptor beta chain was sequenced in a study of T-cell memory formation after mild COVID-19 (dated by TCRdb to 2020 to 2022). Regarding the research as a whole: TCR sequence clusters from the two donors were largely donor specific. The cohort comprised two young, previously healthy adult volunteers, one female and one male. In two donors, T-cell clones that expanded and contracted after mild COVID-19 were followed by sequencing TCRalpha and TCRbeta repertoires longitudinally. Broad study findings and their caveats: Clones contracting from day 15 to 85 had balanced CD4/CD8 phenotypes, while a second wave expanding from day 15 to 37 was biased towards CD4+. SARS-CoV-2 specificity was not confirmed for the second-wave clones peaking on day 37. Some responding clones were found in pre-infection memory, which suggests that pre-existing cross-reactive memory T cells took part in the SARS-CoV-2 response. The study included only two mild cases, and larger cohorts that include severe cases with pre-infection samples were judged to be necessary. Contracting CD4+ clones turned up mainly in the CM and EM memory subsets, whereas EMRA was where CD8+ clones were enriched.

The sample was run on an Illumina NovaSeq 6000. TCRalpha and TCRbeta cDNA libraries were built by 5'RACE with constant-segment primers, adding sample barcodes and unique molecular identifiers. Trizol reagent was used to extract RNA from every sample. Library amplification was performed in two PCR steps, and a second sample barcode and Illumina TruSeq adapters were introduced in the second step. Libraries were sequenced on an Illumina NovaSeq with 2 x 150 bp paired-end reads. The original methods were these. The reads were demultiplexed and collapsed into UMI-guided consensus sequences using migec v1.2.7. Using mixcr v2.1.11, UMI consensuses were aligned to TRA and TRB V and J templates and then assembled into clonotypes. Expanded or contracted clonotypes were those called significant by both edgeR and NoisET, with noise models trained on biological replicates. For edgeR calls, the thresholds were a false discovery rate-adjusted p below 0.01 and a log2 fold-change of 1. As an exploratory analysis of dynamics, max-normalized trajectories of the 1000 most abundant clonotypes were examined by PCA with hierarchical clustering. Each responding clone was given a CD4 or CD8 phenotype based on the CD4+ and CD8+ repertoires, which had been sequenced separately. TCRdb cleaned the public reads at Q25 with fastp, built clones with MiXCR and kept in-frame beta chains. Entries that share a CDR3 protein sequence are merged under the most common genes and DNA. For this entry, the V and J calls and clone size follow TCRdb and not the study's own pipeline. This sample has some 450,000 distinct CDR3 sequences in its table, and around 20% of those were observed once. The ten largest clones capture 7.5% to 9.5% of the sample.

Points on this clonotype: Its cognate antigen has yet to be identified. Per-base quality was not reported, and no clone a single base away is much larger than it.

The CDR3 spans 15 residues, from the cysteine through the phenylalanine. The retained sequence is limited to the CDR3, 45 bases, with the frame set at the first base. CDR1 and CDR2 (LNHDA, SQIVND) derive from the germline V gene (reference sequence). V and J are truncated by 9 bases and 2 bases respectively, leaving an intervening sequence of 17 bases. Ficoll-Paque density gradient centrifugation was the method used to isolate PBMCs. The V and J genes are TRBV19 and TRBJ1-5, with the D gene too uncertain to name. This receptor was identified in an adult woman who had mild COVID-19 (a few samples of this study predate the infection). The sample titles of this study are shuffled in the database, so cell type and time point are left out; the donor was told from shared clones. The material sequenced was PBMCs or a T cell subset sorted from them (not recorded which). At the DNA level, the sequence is TGTGCCAGCACTTTCGTCGGTGAGGGCAATCAGCCCCAGCATTTT. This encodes CASTFVGEGNQPQHF.